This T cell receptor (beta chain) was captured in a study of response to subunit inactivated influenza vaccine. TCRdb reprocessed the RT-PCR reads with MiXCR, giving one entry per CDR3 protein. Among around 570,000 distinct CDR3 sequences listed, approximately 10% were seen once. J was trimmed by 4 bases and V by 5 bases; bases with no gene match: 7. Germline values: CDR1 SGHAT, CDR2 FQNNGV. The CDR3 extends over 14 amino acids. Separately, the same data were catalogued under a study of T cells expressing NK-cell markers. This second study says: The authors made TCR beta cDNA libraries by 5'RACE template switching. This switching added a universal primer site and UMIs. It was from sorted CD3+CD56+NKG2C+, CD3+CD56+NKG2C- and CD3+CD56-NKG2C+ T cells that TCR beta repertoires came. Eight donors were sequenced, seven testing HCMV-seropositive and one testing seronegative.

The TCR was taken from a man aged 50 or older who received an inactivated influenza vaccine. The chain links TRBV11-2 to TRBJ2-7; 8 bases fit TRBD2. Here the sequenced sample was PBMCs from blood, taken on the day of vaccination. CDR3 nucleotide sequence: TGTGCCAGCAGCCCCAATACGGGAGGGTACGAGCAGTACTTC. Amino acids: CASSPNTGGYEQYF.